This T cell receptor beta chain was identified in a study of cytomegalovirus exposure and HLA in healthy donors. Study as a whole: Later, an analysis reported that the 100 to 150 validation repertoires had used the same platform as the approximately 690 first-cohort repertoires.

This clone appeared once. Its specificity is unknown. General study findings and limits: Most TCR sequences proved rare, with some public TCRs found in many donors. TCR beta chains numbering 164 were designated cytomegalovirus-associated. Reports showed the classifier diagnosing cytomegalovirus status with high specificity and sensitivity.

Assay used: immunoSEQ multiplex PCR; TCRdb lists only in-frame clones, some missing. Of roughly 300,000 clones in the sample, roughly 90% were seen once. CDR3 length equals 14 residues. V lost 4 bases to trimming and J lost 9 bases; unmatched junction nucleotides: 3. From germline, CDR1 is MNHEY and CDR2 SVGAGI. The chain recombines TRBV6-5 with TRBJ2-1; TRBD2 matches at 13 bases. The source is a woman aged 18-29 years in good health and CMV-seronegative. Material: PBMCs. The CDR3 here is CASSLGLAGSEQFF. CDR3 bases: TGTGCCAGCAGTTTGGGACTAGCGGGGTCTGAGCAGTTCTTC.